The clone carrying this TCR beta chain was recorded a few times. Its target is not known. Fresh peripheral blood, 10 ml, was the source of the PBMCs. There were TCR beta CDR3 regions amplified from RNA transcripts. HTBI primers were the set used in a first-round RT-PCR of the TCR CDR3. TCRdb reprocessed the multiplex PCR reads via MiXCR and lists one record per CDR3 protein. Of 300,000 to 400,000 distinct CDR3 sequences listed, 13% are singletons. Per germline, CDR1 LNHDA and CDR2 SQIVND (reference sequence). CDR3 length: 12 residues. Trimming stripped 2 bases from V and 8 bases from J, with 7 bases between. This entry comes from a study of T cells in Graves' hyperthyroidism and ophthalmopathy. Study in general: The initial diagnosis was the point when peripheral blood was collected, ahead of any treatment.

Study conclusions and caveats: Ophthalmopathy was predicted by the model a median of approximately 6.6 months ahead of onset. Most clonotypes that expanded in the thyroid above 0.001 also showed up in blood.

The TCR sequence derives from a woman between 18 and 29 years old with Graves' hyperthyroidism. The V gene is TRBV19, the J gene TRBJ2-1; D uncertain. Sequencing was carried out using blood. CDR3: CASSITSYEQFF. The CDR3 DNA reads as TGTGCCAGTAGTATAACAAGCTATGAGCAGTTCTTC.